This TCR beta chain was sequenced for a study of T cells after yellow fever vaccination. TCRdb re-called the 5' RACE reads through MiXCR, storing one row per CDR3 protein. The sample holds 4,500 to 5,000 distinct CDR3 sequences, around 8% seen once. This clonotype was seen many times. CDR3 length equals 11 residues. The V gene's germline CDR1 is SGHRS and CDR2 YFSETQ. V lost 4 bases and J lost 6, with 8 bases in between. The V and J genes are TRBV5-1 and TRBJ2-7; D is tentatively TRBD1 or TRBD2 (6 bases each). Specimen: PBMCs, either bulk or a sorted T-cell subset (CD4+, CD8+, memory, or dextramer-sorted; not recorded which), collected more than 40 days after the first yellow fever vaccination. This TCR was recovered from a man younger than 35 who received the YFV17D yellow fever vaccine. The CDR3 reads CASSGGGEQYF. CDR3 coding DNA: TGCGCCAGCAGCGGAGGGGGCGAGCAGTACTTC.